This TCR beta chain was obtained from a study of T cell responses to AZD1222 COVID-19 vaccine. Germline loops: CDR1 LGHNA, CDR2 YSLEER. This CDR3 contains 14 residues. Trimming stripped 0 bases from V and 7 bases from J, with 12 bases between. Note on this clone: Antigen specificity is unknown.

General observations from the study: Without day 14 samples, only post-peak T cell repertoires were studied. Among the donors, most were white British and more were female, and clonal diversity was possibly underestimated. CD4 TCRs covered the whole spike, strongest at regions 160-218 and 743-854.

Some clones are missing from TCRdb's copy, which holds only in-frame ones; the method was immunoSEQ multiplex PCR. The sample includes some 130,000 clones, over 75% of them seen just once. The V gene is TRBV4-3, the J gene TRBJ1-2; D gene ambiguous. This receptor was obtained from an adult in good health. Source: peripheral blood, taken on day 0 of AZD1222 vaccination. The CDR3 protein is CASSQDLGKGGYTF. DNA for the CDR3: TGCGCCAGCAGCCAAGATCTGGGGAAGGGTGGCTACACCTTC.